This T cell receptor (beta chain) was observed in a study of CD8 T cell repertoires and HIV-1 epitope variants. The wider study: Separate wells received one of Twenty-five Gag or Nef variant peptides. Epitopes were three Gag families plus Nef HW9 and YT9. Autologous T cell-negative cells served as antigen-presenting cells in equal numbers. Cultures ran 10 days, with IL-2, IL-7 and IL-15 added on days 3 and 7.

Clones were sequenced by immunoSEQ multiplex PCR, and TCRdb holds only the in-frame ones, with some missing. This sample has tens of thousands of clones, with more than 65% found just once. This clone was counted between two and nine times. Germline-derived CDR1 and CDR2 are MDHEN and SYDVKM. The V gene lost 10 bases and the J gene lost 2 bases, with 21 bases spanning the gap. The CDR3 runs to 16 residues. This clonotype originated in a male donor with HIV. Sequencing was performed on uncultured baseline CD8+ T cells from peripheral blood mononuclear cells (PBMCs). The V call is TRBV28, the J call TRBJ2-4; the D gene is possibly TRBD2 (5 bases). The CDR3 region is CATRRLPARTKNIQYF. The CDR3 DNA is TGTGCCACCCGGAGGCTACCGGCCCGAACCAAAAACATTCAGTACTTC.